This record looks at one TCR beta chain sequence and its context. Its antigen remains unknown. This sample stems from a study of beta chain features in type 1 diabetes. As every portion of the isolated RNA was reverse transcribed, the sequencing read expressed TCRB transcripts. Sequenced by immunoSEQ multiplex PCR; TCRdb stores in-frame clones only, minus some. The sample lists over 300,000 clones, approximately 9.7% occurring once. Study-wide results and caveats: Shortening of TCRB CDR3s, moderate but significant, appeared in all four CD4+ subsets of Type 1 diabetes patients.

CDR1 is LNHDA, CDR2 SQIVND, per germline (reference sequence). V lost 4 bases to trimming and J lost 4 bases; unmatched junction nucleotides: 11. The CDR3 sequence is 17 residues long. The chain recombines TRBV19 with TRBJ2-1; TRBD2 aligns across 9 bases. Sequenced material: central memory CD4+ T cells from blood. The receptor comes from a man aged 30 to 39 with type 1 diabetes. The CDR3 reads CASSTSFGAGGYNEQFF. The CDR3 DNA reads TGTGCCAGTAGTACCTCCTTCGGAGCGGGGGGATACAATGAGCAGTTCTTC.